Listed below are T cell receptor beta chains from one sample, sequenced in a study of blood T cell repertoires in COVID-19. The method was immunoSEQ multiplex PCR; TCRdb's version includes in-frame clones alone and lacks a portion of them. The sample has roughly 200,000 clones, nearly 90% seen once; the top ten hold 2% to 2.5%. Sequencing was done on a sample of PBMCs or T cells enriched from blood (not recorded which). The source is a woman between 40 and 55 years old with acute COVID-19. Each CDR3 is given with its conserved first and last residue. A D gene is named only where the DNA matches it firmly. The listing skips clone size in some rows; elsewhere it reads once, few, many or a size class.

abundance: NA
j_gene: TRBJ2-1
d_gene: NA
v_gene: TRBV29-1
CDR3nt: TGCAGCGTAGAAATACTAGCCGGCAATGAGCAGTTCTTC
CDR3aa: CSVEILAGNEQFF

abundance: NA
j_gene: TRBJ1-2
d_gene: NA
v_gene: TRBV27
CDR3nt: TGTGCCAGCAGTTTCGGCAGGGGCCAGGCTAACTATGGCTACACCTTC
CDR3aa: CASSFGRGQANYGYTF

abundance: NA
j_gene: TRBJ1-6
d_gene: TRBD1
v_gene: TRBV4-1
CDR3nt: TGCGCCAGCAGCCAGACCAGAGACAGGGCGCAGAATTCACCCCTCCACTTT
CDR3aa: CASSQTRDRAQNSPLHF

abundance: NA
j_gene: TRBJ1-4
d_gene: NA
v_gene: TRBV27
CDR3nt: TGTGCCAGCAGTAGGCTCGGGAATGAAAAACTGTTTTTT
CDR3aa: CASSRLGNEKLFF

abundance: NA
j_gene: TRBJ2-3
d_gene: TRBD2
v_gene: TRBV5-1
CDR3nt: TGCGCCAGCAGCTTACTAGCGGGAGAAGATACGCAGTATTTT
CDR3aa: CASSLLAGEDTQYF

abundance: NA
j_gene: TRBJ2-2
d_gene: NA
v_gene: TRBV7-6
CDR3nt: TGTGCCAGCAGTAGGAGGAATCCCGGGGAGCTGTTTTTT
CDR3aa: CASSRRNPGELFF

abundance: few
j_gene: TRBJ1-1
d_gene: TRBD1
v_gene: TRBV7-3
CDR3nt: TGTGCCAGCAGCCGACAGGGAGGCACTGAAGCTTTCTTT
CDR3aa: CASSRQGGTEAFF

abundance: NA
j_gene: TRBJ2-1
d_gene: TRBD2
v_gene: TRBV10-3
CDR3nt: TGTGCCATCAGTGAGCCCCCGGGAAGCGGGAGATCCGATGAGCAGTTCTTC
CDR3aa: CAISEPPGSGRSDEQFF

abundance: few
j_gene: TRBJ2-5
d_gene: NA
v_gene: TRBV4-1
CDR3nt: TGCGCCAGCAGCCACAGGGTCTTCAGGTGGGAGACCCAGTACTTC
CDR3aa: CASSHRVFRWETQYF

abundance: once
j_gene: TRBJ1-1
d_gene: NA
v_gene: TRBV7-9
CDR3nt: TGTGCCAGCAGCCTCGATACAATGTACACTGAAGCTTTCTTT
CDR3aa: CASSLDTMYTEAFF

abundance: NA
j_gene: TRBJ2-1
d_gene: TRBD2
v_gene: TRBV3-1/TRBV3-2
CDR3nt: TGTGCCAGCAGCCTTGCTAGCGGGGACCTGCTCTCCTACAATGAGCAGTTCTTC
CDR3aa: CASSLASGDLLSYNEQFF

abundance: NA
j_gene: TRBJ1-1
d_gene: NA
v_gene: TRBV10-2
CDR3nt: TGCGCCAGCAGTGAGAAGATAGGCAGGGTGTACTTAATGAACACTGAAGCTTTCTTT
CDR3aa: CASSEKIGRVYLMNTEAFF

abundance: NA
j_gene: TRBJ2-5
d_gene: NA
v_gene: TRBV4-2
CDR3nt: TGTGCCAGCAGCCAAGATGGCCGAGAGACCCAGTACTTC
CDR3aa: CASSQDGRETQYF

abundance: NA
j_gene: TRBJ2-7
d_gene: NA
v_gene: TRBV27
CDR3nt: TGTGCCAGCAGTTTCGGGCAGGGGCCCATCTACGAGCAGTACTTC
CDR3aa: CASSFGQGPIYEQYF

abundance: NA
j_gene: TRBJ2-7
d_gene: TRBD1
v_gene: TRBV6-5
CDR3nt: TGTGCCAGCAGTAGCCGGGACAGGGGGCTCAACGAGCAGTACTTC
CDR3aa: CASSSRDRGLNEQYF

abundance: once
j_gene: TRBJ1-2
d_gene: NA
v_gene: TRBV4-2
CDR3nt: TGTGCCAGCAGCCAAGACTGGGGGGGAAGATCCCCTATATATGGCTACACCTTC
CDR3aa: CASSQDWGGRSPIYGYTF

abundance: NA
j_gene: TRBJ1-4
d_gene: TRBD1
v_gene: TRBV2
CDR3nt: TGTGCCAGCAGTTCCGGGACAGCAAATGAAAAACTGTTTTTT
CDR3aa: CASSSGTANEKLFF

abundance: NA
j_gene: TRBJ1-2
d_gene: NA
v_gene: TRBV5-6
CDR3nt: TGTGCCAGCAGCTTGTGGACAGACGACTATGGCTACACCTTC
CDR3aa: CASSLWTDDYGYTF

abundance: NA
j_gene: TRBJ2-7
d_gene: TRBD2
v_gene: TRBV19
CDR3nt: TGTGCCAGTAGGCTGGCTAGCGGGAGCTACGAGCAGTACTTC
CDR3aa: CASRLASGSYEQYF

abundance: NA
j_gene: TRBJ2-7
d_gene: TRBD1
v_gene: TRBV7-8
CDR3nt: TGTGCCAGCAGCCCGGACAGGGGGGACGAGCAGTACTTC
CDR3aa: CASSPDRGDEQYF

abundance: NA
j_gene: TRBJ2-7
d_gene: TRBD1
v_gene: TRBV6-1
CDR3nt: TGTGCCAGCAGTGAAGGAGGGACAGTTATCTACGAGCAGTACTTC
CDR3aa: CASSEGGTVIYEQYF

abundance: NA
j_gene: TRBJ2-7
d_gene: NA
v_gene: TRBV27
CDR3nt: TGTGCCAGCAGTTTAAGTGGGGGGAGAAACGAGCAGTACTTC
CDR3aa: CASSLSGGRNEQYF

abundance: NA
j_gene: TRBJ2-1
d_gene: NA
v_gene: TRBV11-2
CDR3nt: TGTGCCAGCAGCTTACGACTGGCTAACAATGAGCAGTTCTTC
CDR3aa: CASSLRLANNEQFF

abundance: NA
j_gene: TRBJ2-7
d_gene: NA
v_gene: TRBV7-9
CDR3nt: TGTGCCAGCAGCTTAGGTAGCCCCTACGAGCAGTACTTC
CDR3aa: CASSLGSPYEQYF

abundance: NA
j_gene: TRBJ1-4
d_gene: TRBD1
v_gene: TRBV19
CDR3nt: TGTGCCAGTAGTTATGGGACAGGGTCAGAAGAAAAACTGTTTTTT
CDR3aa: CASSYGTGSEEKLFF

abundance: NA
j_gene: TRBJ1-1
d_gene: TRBD1
v_gene: TRBV25-1
CDR3nt: TGTGCCAGCAGTGAAACAGGGGGCTTTGCTGAAGCTTTCTTT
CDR3aa: CASSETGGFAEAFF

abundance: NA
j_gene: TRBJ2-1
d_gene: NA
v_gene: TRBV5-6
CDR3nt: TGTGCCAGCAGCTTTCCCCCGAGCTCCTACAATGAGCAGTTCTTC
CDR3aa: CASSFPPSSYNEQFF

abundance: NA
j_gene: TRBJ1-5
d_gene: NA
v_gene: TRBV5-4
CDR3nt: TGTGCCAGCAGCTTCGGGGGGAATAGCAATCAGCCCCAGCATTTT
CDR3aa: CASSFGGNSNQPQHF

abundance: NA
j_gene: TRBJ1-5
d_gene: TRBD1
v_gene: TRBV3-1/TRBV3-2
CDR3nt: TGTGCCAGCAGCCAAGTTTCAGATTTGAGGGGGCTGAGCAATCAGCCCCAGCATTTT
CDR3aa: CASSQVSDLRGLSNQPQHF

abundance: NA
j_gene: TRBJ2-1
d_gene: TRBD2
v_gene: TRBV5-8
CDR3nt: TGTGCCAGCAGTTTTTCGCGGGGAGGGGACAATGAGCAGTTCTTC
CDR3aa: CASSFSRGGDNEQFF

abundance: NA
j_gene: TRBJ2-1
d_gene: NA
v_gene: TRBV24-1
CDR3nt: TGTGCCACCAGTGATTTTTCCAGGGGAGACAATGAGCAGTTCTTC
CDR3aa: CATSDFSRGDNEQFF

abundance: NA
j_gene: TRBJ2-3
d_gene: TRBD2
v_gene: TRBV2
CDR3nt: TGTGCCAGCAGCAGACTAGCGGGAGCCGCAGATACGCAGTATTTT
CDR3aa: CASSRLAGAADTQYF

abundance: NA
j_gene: TRBJ2-2
d_gene: NA
v_gene: TRBV6-5
CDR3nt: TGTGCCAGCAGACGAGCGGTCACCGGGGAGCTGTTTTTT
CDR3aa: CASRRAVTGELFF

abundance: NA
j_gene: TRBJ2-5
d_gene: NA
v_gene: TRBV6-1
CDR3nt: TGTGCCAGCAGTGAACTACCCAGGGAGACCCAGTACTTC
CDR3aa: CASSELPRETQYF

abundance: few
j_gene: TRBJ2-1
d_gene: NA
v_gene: TRBV12-1
CDR3nt: TGTGCCAGCAGCCCCCCTGGGAGCGGGGGAGACAATGAGCAGTTCTTC
CDR3aa: CASSPPGSGGDNEQFF

abundance: NA
j_gene: TRBJ2-2
d_gene: TRBD2
v_gene: TRBV6-6
CDR3nt: TGTGCCAGCAGCCGAGATTCTAGCGGGGGGTACACCGGGGAGCTGTTTTTT
CDR3aa: CASSRDSSGGYTGELFF

abundance: NA
j_gene: TRBJ1-1
d_gene: TRBD1
v_gene: TRBV2
CDR3nt: TGTGCCAGCATCTCCTGGGCTCCTACTCCGGGACAGGGATTAGGTGAAGCTTTCTTT
CDR3aa: CASISWAPTPGQGLGEAFF

abundance: NA
j_gene: TRBJ2-7
d_gene: TRBD2
v_gene: TRBV18
CDR3nt: TGTGCCAGCTCACCTGCGGGGAGGGCCTTTGGCTACGAGCAGTACTTC
CDR3aa: CASSPAGRAFGYEQYF

abundance: NA
j_gene: TRBJ2-7
d_gene: NA
v_gene: TRBV4-1
CDR3nt: TGCGCCAGCAGCCAAGATGGAGGCAGCTTCTACGAGCAGTACTTC
CDR3aa: CASSQDGGSFYEQYF

abundance: NA
j_gene: TRBJ2-3
d_gene: TRBD2
v_gene: TRBV7-2
CDR3nt: TGTGCCAGCAGCTTAGTGCGGCTAGCGGGTAGCACAGATACGCAGTATTTT
CDR3aa: CASSLVRLAGSTDTQYF

abundance: NA
j_gene: TRBJ1-2
d_gene: TRBD1
v_gene: TRBV28
CDR3nt: TGTGCCAGCAGGGATCCTAAGGGGGCGAACTATGGCTACACCTTC
CDR3aa: CASRDPKGANYGYTF

abundance: NA
j_gene: TRBJ1-1
d_gene: NA
v_gene: TRBV5-4
CDR3nt: TGTGCCAGCAGGGGGGCTTGGGGGAACACTGAAGCTTTCTTT
CDR3aa: CASRGAWGNTEAFF